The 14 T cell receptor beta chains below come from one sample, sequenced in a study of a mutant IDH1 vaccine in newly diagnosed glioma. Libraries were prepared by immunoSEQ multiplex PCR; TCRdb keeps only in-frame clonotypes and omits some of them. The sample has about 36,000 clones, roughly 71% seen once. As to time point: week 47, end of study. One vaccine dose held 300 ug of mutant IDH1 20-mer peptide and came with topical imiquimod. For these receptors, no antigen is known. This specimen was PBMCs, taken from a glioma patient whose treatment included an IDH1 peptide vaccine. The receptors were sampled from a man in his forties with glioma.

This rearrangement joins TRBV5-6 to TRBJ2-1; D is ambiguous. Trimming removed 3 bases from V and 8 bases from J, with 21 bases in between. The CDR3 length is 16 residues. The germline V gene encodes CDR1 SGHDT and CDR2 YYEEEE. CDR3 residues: CASSSERWLGVDEQFF. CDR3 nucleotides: TGTGCCAGCAGCTCGGAGAGGTGGCTGGGTGTCGATGAGCAGTTCTTC.

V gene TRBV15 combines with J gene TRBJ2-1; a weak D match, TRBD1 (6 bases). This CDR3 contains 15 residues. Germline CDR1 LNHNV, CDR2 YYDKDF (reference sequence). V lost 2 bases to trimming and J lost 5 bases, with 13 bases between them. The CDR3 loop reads CATSRSRDTNNEQFF. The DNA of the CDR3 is TGTGCCACCAGCAGATCGAGGGACACTAACAATGAGCAGTTCTTC.

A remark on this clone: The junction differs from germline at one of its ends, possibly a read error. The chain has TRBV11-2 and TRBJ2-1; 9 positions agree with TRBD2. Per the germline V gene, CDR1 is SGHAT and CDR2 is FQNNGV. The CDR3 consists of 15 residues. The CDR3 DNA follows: TGTACCAGCAGCTATAGCGGGAGCTCCTACAATGAGCAGTTCTTC. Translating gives CTSSYSGSSYNEQFF.

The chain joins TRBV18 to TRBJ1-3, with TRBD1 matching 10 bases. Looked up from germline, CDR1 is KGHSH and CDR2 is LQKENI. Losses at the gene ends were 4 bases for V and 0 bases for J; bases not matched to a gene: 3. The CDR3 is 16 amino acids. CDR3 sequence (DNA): TGTGCCAGCTCACTCGGACAGGGGGACTCTGGAAACACCATATATTTT. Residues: CASSLGQGDSGNTIYF. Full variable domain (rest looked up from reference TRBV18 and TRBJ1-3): NAGVMQNPRHLVRRRGQEARLRCSPMKGHSHVYWYRQLPEEGLKFMVYLQKENIIDESGMPKERFSAEFPKEGPSILRIQQVVRGDSAAYFCASSLGQGDSGNTIYFGEGSWLTVV.

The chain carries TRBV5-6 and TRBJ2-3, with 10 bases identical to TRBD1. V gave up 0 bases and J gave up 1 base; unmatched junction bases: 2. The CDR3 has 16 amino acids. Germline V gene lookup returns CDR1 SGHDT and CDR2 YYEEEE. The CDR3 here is CASSLAGTGGTDTQYF. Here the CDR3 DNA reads TGTGCCAGCAGCTTGGCCGGGACAGGGGGCACAGATACGCAGTATTTT.

CDR3 amino acids: CASTVGTSGMVETQYF. CDR3 sequence (DNA): TGTGCCAGCACCGTAGGAACTAGCGGGATGGTAGAGACCCAGTACTTC. V usage is TRBV7-9 and J usage is TRBJ2-5; 10 bases fit TRBD2. V lost 7 bases and J lost 4; bases outside the gene matches: 12. Germline CDR1 SEHNR, CDR2 FQNEAQ (reference sequence). This CDR3 is 16 amino acids long.

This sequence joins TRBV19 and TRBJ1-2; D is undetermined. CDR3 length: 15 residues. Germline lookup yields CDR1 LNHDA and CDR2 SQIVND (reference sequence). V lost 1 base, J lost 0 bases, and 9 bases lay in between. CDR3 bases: TGTGCCAGTAGTATAGTTCGGGAGTCTAACTATGGCTACACCTTC. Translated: CASSIVRESNYGYTF.

CDR3 region: CASTHGGAKGFGNTEAFF. The CDR3 nucleotides are TGTGCCAGTACCCATGGGGGGGCCAAAGGGTTTGGGAACACTGAAGCTTTCTTT. The chain couples TRBV19 to TRBJ1-1; D possibly corresponds to TRBD1 (6 bases). This CDR3 has 18 amino acids. Germline assignment: CDR1 LNHDA and CDR2 SQIVND (reference sequence). The V gene lost 7 bases and the J gene lost 1 base, with 25 bases spanning the gap.

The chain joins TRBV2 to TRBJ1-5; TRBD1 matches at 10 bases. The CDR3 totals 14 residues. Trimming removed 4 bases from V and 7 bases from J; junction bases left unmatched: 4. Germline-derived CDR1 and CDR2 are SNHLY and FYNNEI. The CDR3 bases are TGTGCCAGCAGTGGACAGGGGGCAGGACAGCCCCAGCATTTT. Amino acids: CASSGQGAGQPQHF.

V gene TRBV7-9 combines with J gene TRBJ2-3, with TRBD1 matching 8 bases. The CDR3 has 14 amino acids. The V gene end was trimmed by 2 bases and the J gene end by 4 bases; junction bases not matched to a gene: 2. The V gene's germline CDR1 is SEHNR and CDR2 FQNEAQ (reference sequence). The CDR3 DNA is TGTGCCAGCAGCTTAACAGGGGGTGCAGATACGCAGTATTTT. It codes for CASSLTGGADTQYF.

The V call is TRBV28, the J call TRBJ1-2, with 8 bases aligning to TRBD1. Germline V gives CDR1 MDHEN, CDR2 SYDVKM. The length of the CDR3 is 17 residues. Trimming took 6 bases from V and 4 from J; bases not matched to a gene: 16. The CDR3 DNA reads TGTGCCAGCAGGGAGACAGGGGATTGGGCTGGGGGCTATGGCTACACCTTC. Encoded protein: CASRETGDWAGGYGYTF.

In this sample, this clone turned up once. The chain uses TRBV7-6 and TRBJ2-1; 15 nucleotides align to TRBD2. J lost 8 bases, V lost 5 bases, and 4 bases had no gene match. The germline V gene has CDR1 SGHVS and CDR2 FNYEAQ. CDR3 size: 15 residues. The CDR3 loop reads CASSPGLAGGDEQFF. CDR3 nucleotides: TGTGCCAGCAGCCCGGGACTAGCGGGAGGTGATGAGCAGTTCTTC.

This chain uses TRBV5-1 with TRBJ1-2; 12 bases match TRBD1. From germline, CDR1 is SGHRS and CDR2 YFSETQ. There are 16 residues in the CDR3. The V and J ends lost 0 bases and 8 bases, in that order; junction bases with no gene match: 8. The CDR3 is CASSLDLGQGAEGYTF. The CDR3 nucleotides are TGCGCCAGCAGCTTGGACCTGGGACAGGGGGCGGAAGGCTACACCTTC.

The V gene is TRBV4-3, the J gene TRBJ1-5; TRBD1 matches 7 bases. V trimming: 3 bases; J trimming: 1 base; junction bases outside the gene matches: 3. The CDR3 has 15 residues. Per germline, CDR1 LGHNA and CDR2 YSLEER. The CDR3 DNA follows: TGCGCCAGCAGCCAGACAGGGTACAGCAATCAGCCCCAGCATTTT. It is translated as CASSQTGYSNQPQHF.